The next 19 T cell receptor beta chains were all read from a single sample in a study of vaccination and CD4 T cells after COVID-19 (dated by TCRdb to 2021 to 2024). No antigen has been identified for these receptors. Library preparation employed PCR. Instrument on record: Illumina iSeq 100. DNA from cultured CD4+ T cells was subjected to TCR sequencing with the Oncomine TCR Beta short-read assay at the Johns Hopkins FTIC core. Using fastp trimming at Q25 and MiXCR clonotype assembly, TCRdb reanalyzed the public sequencing data and kept in-frame beta chains. Every distinct CDR3 protein forms one entry, paired with its most common genes and DNA. In this sample the table shows 15,000 or so distinct CDR3 sequences, around 59% of which occur a single time. The ten largest clones capture about 13% of the sample. Explained via the paper, the treatment or condition label denotes: roughly nine-day PBMC culture with coronavirus spike peptide pools or control peptides (ViraFEST assay).

The sequenced material came from CD4+ T cells from blood, cultured in vitro. These receptors were taken from a human donor who had recovered from COVID-19.

The rearrangement links TRBV20-1 to TRBJ2-1, with 11 bases fitting TRBD2. The CDR3 is 16 amino acids. CDR1 DFQATT and CDR2 SNEGSKA come from the germline V gene (reference sequence). V gave up 3 bases and J gave up 3 bases; unmatched junction bases: 7. The CDR3 DNA reads TGCAGTGCTAGGACGCCTAGCGGGAGGAGCTACAATGAGCAGTTCTTC. This sequence encodes CSARTPSGRSYNEQFF.

This chain joins TRBV28 and TRBJ1-2, with D uncertain. The CDR3 runs to 11 residues. Germline V gives CDR1 MDHEN, CDR2 SYDVKM. The CDR3 sequence: CVSTDNYGYTF. In nucleotides, the CDR3 is TGTGTCTCCACCGATAACTATGGCTACACCTTC.

This clonotype was counted between two and nine times. V gene TRBV7-2 combines with J gene TRBJ2-2; possible D gene TRBD1, 5 bases. The CDR3 consists of 15 residues. Trimming removed 0 bases from V and 5 bases from J, with 10 bases in between. In germline, CDR1 is SGHTA, CDR2 FQGNSA. CDR3 amino acids: CASSLAGQGTGELFF. The CDR3, as DNA: TGTGCCAGCAGCTTAGCAGGGCAGGGAACCGGGGAGCTGTTTTTT.

The chain combines TRBV24-1 with TRBJ2-2; 7 bases fit TRBD2. Germline CDR1 reads KGHDR; CDR2 reads SFDVKD. V trimming: 5 bases; J trimming: 7 bases; junction bases outside the gene matches: 9. CDR3 length: 15 residues. The CDR3 nucleotides are TGTGCCACCAGTGTAGGTAGCGGGCATAACGGGGAGCTGTTTTTT. Translation gives CATSVGSGHNGELFF.

The V call is TRBV2, the J call TRBJ1-6, with D perhaps matching TRBD1 (6 bases). V lost 1 base and J lost 2, with 9 bases in between. Germline V lookup: CDR1 SNHLY, CDR2 FYNNEI. The CDR3 has 16 residues. The CDR3 spells CASSEDGGAYNSPLHF. CDR3 DNA: TGTGCCAGCAGTGAAGATGGGGGCGCCTATAATTCACCCCTCCACTTT.

This chain links TRBV5-5 with TRBJ1-5; no clear D gene. V was pared by 4 bases and J by 1 base, with 12 bases between. The germline CDR1 and CDR2 sequences are SGHKS and YYEKEE (reference sequence). The length of the CDR3 is 15 residues. The DNA of the CDR3 is TGTGCCAGCAGCCGGGAGTTCCCGAGCAATCAGCCCCAGCATTTT. Protein: CASSREFPSNQPQHF.

J is TRBJ2-7 and V is TRBV5-1, with 10 bases aligning to TRBD2. The CDR3 is made up of 13 amino acids. The V gene end was trimmed by 7 bases and the J gene end by 4 bases; junction bases not matched to a gene: 5. CDR1 is SGHRS, CDR2 YFSETQ, per germline. In nucleotides, the CDR3 is TGCGCCAGCGGAGCGGGAGGGGTTTACGAGCAGTACTTC. Amino acid sequence: CASGAGGVYEQYF.

The chain recombines TRBV27 with TRBJ2-3; a possible D gene is TRBD2 (6 bases). V lost 0 bases and J lost 0, with 7 bases in between. Germline V gene data show CDR1 as MNHEY and CDR2 as SMNVEV (reference sequence). This CDR3 is 15 amino acids long. The CDR3 DNA reads TGTGCCAGCAGTTTATCTGGACTAAGCACAGATACGCAGTATTTT. Protein sequence: CASSLSGLSTDTQYF.

This chain connects TRBV10-1 to TRBJ2-5; 11 nucleotides agree with TRBD2. The CDR3 extends over 18 amino acids. Germline-derived CDR1 and CDR2 are WNHNN and SYGVQD (reference sequence). After removal of 10 bases from V and 5 bases from J, the junction contained 21 bases not matched to a gene. CDR3 region: CANARTTLAGGPGETQYF. CDR3 nucleotide sequence: TGCGCCAACGCCCGTACCACTTTAGCGGGAGGGCCAGGGGAGACCCAGTACTTC.

The chain joins TRBV5-1 to TRBJ1-5; weak D call: TRBD1 (6 bases). V lost 5 bases to trimming and J lost 5 bases, with 11 bases between them. Per the germline V gene, CDR1 is SGHRS and CDR2 is YFSETQ. The CDR3 has 13 residues. CDR3 nucleotide sequence: TGCGCCAGCAGGCCAGGGGTGGATCAGCCCCAGCATTTT. It yields the protein CASRPGVDQPQHF.

The V gene is TRBV5-1, the J gene TRBJ1-2; TRBD1 is a possible D gene (5 bases). Trimming shortened V by 1 base and J by 1 base, and 8 bases separated the two germline ends. The CDR3 runs 14 residues. Germline-derived CDR1 and CDR2 are SGHRS and YFSETQ. The CDR3 region has the DNA TGCGCCAGCAGCTTGTCGGGGGGTAACTATGGCTACACCTTC. Translation: CASSLSGGNYGYTF. The full variable domain, completed using reference TRBV5-1 and TRBJ1-2, is KAGVTQTPRYLIKTRGQQVTLSCSPISGHRSVSWYQQTPGQGLQFLFEYFSETQRNKGNFPGRFSGRQFSNSRSEMNVSTLELGDSALYLCASSLSGGNYGYTFGSGTRLTVV.

This clonotype was seen more than once but under ten times. This chain connects TRBV6-2 or TRBV6-3 to TRBJ1-1; 9 nucleotides line up with TRBD1. The V gene's germline CDR1 is MNHEY and CDR2 SVGEGT. V lost 4 bases and J lost 4; bases outside the gene matches: 7. The CDR3 length is 15 residues. The CDR3 here is CASSSDRGVVTEAFF. The CDR3 nucleotides read TGTGCCAGCAGTTCGGACAGGGGCGTTGTCACTGAAGCTTTCTTT.

The chain combines TRBV7-9 with TRBJ2-5; the D call may be TRBD1 or TRBD2 (6 bases each). The V end was cut by 7 bases, the J end by 2 bases, with 17 bases between. The CDR3 covers 15 residues. Germline V gene data show CDR1 as SEHNR and CDR2 as FQNEAQ (reference sequence). The CDR3 sequence is CASKSLRGAQETQYF. The CDR3 nucleotides read TGTGCCAGCAAATCCCTTAGGGGGGCTCAAGAGACCCAGTACTTC.

The chain employs TRBV7-8 and TRBJ2-3; 8 positions match TRBD2. Germline trimming cut 5 bases from V and 2 bases from J; bases unmatched to any gene: 3. Germline-derived CDR1 and CDR2 are SGHVS and FQNEAQ. This CDR3 region has 14 residues. CDR3 residues: CASSERGYTDTQYF. In DNA, the CDR3 is TGTGCCAGCAGCGAGCGGGGGTACACAGATACGCAGTATTTT.

The V and J genes are TRBV20-1 and TRBJ2-7, with a tentative D call TRBD2 (5 bases). Trimming took off 6 bases at V and 6 bases at J, with 21 bases between the two ends. The CDR3 consists of 14 residues. Germline loops: CDR1 DFQATT, CDR2 SNEGSKA (reference sequence). This chain's CDR3 is CSAAQTRGSGEQYF. DNA for the CDR3: TGCAGTGCCGCGCAGACCCGGGGATCCGGCGAGCAGTACTTC.

The chain uses TRBV7-9 and TRBJ1-1, with TRBD1 matching 7 bases. Trimming removed 3 bases from V and 5 bases from J; junction bases left unmatched: 9. Germline CDR1 SEHNR, CDR2 FQNEAQ (reference sequence). There are 15 residues in the CDR3. The CDR3 bases are TGTGCCAGCAGCTTGCGGGGACAGACAGGAACTGAAGCTTTCTTT. Amino acids: CASSLRGQTGTEAFF.

The chain has TRBV15 and TRBJ2-6; the match to TRBD2 covers 8 bases. J lost 2 bases, V lost 1 base, and 1 base had no gene match. CDR3 length: 16 residues. Germline V CDR1 and CDR2: LNHNV, YYDKDF (reference sequence). CDR3 residues: CATSRGAGAGANVLTF. The CDR3 DNA follows: TGTGCCACCAGCAGAGGAGCGGGAGCTGGGGCCAACGTCCTGACTTTC.

The chain recombines TRBV12-3 or TRBV12-4 with TRBJ1-5, with 7 bases aligning to TRBD1. TRBJ2-3 matches the DNA end more closely, so the J call is doubtful. This CDR3 is built from 13 residues. CDR3 nucleotides: TGTGCCAGCAGCAGGGGGTTCAATCAGCCCCAGTATTTT. Translation gives CASSRGFNQPQYF.

The J gene is TRBJ2-5, the V gene TRBV6-1, with D uncertain. V was clipped by 6 bases and J by 4 bases, with 15 bases between them. Germline values: CDR1 MNHNS, CDR2 SASEGT. This CDR3 contains 14 residues. Here the CDR3 reads CASRGLGYGETQYF. CDR3 coding DNA: TGTGCCAGCAGAGGTCTAGGCTATGGAGAGACCCAGTACTTC.